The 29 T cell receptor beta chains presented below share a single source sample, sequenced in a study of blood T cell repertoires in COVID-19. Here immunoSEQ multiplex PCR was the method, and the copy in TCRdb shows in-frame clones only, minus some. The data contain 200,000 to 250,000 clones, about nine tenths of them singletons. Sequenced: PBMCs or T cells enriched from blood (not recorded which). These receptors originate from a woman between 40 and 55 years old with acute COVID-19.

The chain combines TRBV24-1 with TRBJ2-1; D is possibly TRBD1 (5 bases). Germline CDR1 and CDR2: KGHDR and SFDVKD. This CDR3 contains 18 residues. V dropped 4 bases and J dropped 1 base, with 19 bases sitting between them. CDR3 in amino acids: CATSDQGAGQGSYNEQFF. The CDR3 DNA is TGTGCCACCAGTGACCAGGGCGCAGGGCAAGGGTCCTACAATGAGCAGTTCTTC.

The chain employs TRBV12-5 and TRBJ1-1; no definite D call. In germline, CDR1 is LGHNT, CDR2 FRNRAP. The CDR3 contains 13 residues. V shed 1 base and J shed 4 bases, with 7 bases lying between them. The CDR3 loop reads CASGLDGRTEAFF. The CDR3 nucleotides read TGTGCTAGTGGTTTGGACGGTCGCACTGAAGCTTTCTTT.

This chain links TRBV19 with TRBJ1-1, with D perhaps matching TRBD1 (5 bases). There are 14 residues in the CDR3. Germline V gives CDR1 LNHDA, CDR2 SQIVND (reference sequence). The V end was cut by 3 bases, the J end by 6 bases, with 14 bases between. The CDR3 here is CASSISQGSSEAFF. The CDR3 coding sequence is TGTGCCAGTAGTATTTCCCAGGGCTCGTCTGAAGCTTTCTTT.

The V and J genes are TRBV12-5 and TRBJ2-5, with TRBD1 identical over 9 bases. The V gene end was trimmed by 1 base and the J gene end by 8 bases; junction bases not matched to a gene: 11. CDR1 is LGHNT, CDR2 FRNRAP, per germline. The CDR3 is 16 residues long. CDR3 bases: TGTGCTAGTGGTTTGGACCGGGACAGGGCCCGCGGAACCCAGTACTTC. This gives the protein CASGLDRDRARGTQYF. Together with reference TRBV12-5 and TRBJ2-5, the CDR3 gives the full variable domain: DARVTQTPRHKVTEMGQEVTMRCQPILGHNTVFWYRQTMMQGLELLAYFRNRAPLDDSGMPKDRFSAEMPDATLATLKIQPSEPRDSAVYFCASGLDRDRARGTQYFGPGTRLLVL.

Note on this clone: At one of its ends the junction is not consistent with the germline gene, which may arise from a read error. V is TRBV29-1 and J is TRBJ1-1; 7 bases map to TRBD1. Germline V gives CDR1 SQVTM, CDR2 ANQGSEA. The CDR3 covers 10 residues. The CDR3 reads CSVEGGQFPF. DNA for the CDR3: TGCAGCGTCGAGGGGGGACAGTTTCCCTTT.

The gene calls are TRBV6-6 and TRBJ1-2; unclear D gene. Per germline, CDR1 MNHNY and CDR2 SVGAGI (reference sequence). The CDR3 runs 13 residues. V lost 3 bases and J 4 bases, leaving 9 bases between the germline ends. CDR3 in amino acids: CASSYGGLYGYTF. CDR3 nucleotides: TGTGCCAGCAGTTATGGCGGGCTCTATGGCTACACCTTC.

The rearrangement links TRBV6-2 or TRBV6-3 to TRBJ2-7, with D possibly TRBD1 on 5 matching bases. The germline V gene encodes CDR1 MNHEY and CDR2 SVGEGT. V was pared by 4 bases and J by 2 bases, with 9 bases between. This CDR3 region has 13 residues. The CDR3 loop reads CASSLGAPYEQYF. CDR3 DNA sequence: TGTGCCAGCAGTTTAGGGGCCCCCTACGAGCAGTACTTC.

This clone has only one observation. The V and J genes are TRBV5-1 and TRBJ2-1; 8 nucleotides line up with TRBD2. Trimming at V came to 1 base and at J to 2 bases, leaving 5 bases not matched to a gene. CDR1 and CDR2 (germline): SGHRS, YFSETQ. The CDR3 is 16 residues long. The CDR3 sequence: CASSLRPAGAYNEQFF. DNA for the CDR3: TGCGCCAGCAGCTTGCGGCCAGCGGGGGCCTACAATGAGCAGTTCTTC.

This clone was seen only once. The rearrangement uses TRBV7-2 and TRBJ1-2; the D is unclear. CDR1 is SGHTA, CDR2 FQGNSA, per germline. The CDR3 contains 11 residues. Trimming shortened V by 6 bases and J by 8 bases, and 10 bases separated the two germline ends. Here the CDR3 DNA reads TGTGCCAGCAGTCAAGCGGGGGGCTACACCTTC. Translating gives CASSQAGGYTF.

The CDR3 DNA reads TGTGCCAGCAGCTCCTTTCCGGGACAGGGTTCCTATGGCTACACCTTC. This encodes CASSSFPGQGSYGYTF. This chain links TRBV9 with TRBJ1-2; 9 bases line up with TRBD1. V lost 4 bases to trimming and J lost 4 bases; unmatched junction nucleotides: 11. The germline CDR1 and CDR2 sequences are SGDLS and YYNGEE. The CDR3 extends over 16 amino acids. Full variable domain (rest looked up from reference TRBV9 and TRBJ1-2): DSGVTQTPKHLITATGQRVTLRCSPRSGDLSVYWYQQSLDQGLQFLIQYYNGEERAKGNILERFSAQQFPDLHSELNLSSLELGDSALYFCASSSFPGQGSYGYTFGSGTRLTVV.

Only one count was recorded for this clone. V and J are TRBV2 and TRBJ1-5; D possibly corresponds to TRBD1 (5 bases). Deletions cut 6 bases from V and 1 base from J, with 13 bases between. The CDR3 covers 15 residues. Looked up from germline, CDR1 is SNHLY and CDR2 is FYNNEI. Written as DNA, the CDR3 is TGTGCCAGCAGGGCGGGGGGTACGAGCAATCAGCCCCAGCATTTT. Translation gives CASRAGGTSNQPQHF.

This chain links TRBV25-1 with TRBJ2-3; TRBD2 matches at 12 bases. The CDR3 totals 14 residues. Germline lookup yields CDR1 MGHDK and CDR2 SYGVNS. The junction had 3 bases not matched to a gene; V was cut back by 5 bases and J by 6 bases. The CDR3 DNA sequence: TGTGCCAGCAGTACTAGCGGGGGGCTTGATACGCAGTATTTT. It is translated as CASSTSGGLDTQYF.

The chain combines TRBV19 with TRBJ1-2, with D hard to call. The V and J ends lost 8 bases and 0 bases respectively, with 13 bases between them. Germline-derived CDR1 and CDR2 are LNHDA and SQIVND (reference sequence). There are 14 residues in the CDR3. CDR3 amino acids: CASGPYRANYGYTF. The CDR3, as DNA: TGTGCCAGTGGGCCCTACAGAGCTAACTATGGCTACACCTTC.

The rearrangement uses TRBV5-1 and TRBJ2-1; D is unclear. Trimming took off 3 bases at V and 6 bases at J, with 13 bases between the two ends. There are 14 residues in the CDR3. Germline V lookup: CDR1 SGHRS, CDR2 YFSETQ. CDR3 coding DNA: TGCGCCAGCAGCTCACGGGTCTCGGGCAATGAGCAGTTCTTC. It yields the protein CASSSRVSGNEQFF.

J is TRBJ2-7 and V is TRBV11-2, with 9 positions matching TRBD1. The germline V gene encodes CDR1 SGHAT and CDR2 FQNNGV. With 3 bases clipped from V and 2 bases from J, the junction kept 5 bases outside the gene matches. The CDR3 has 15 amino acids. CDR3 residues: CASSFLQGATYEQYF. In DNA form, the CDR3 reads TGTGCCAGCAGCTTTTTACAGGGGGCCACCTACGAGCAGTACTTC.

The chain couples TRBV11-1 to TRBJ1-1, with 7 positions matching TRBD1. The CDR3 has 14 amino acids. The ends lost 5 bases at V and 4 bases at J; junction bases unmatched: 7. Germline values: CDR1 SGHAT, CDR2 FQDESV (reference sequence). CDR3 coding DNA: TGTGCCAGCAGCACGCGACAGGGTGGCACTGAAGCTTTCTTT. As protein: CASSTRQGGTEAFF. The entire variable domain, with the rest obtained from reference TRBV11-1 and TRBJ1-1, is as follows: EAEVAQSPRYKITEKSQAVAFWCDPISGHATLYWYRQILGQGPELLVQFQDESVVDDSQLPKDRFSAERLKGVDSTLKIQPAELGDSAMYLCASSTRQGGTEAFFGQGTRLTVV.

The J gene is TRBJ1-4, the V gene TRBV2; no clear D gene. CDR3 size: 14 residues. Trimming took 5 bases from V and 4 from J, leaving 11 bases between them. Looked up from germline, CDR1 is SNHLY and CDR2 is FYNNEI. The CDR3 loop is CASSTFLDNEKLFF. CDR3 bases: TGTGCCAGCAGTACTTTCTTAGATAATGAAAAACTGTTTTTT.

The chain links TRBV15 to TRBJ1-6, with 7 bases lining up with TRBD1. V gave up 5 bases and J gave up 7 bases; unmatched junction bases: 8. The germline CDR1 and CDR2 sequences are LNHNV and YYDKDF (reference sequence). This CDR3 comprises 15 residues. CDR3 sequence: CATSEGGLGNSPLHF. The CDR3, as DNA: TGTGCCACCAGCGAAGGGGGCTTGGGAAATTCACCCCTCCACTTT.

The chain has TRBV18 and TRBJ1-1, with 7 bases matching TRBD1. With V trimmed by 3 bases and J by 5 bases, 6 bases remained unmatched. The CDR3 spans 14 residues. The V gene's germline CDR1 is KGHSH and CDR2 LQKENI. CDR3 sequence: CASSPITGETEAFF. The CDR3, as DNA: TGTGCCAGCTCACCGATAACAGGGGAGACTGAAGCTTTCTTT. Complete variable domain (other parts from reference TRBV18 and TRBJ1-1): NAGVMQNPRHLVRRRGQEARLRCSPMKGHSHVYWYRQLPEEGLKFMVYLQKENIIDESGMPKERFSAEFPKEGPSILRIQQVVRGDSAAYFCASSPITGETEAFFGQGTRLTVV.

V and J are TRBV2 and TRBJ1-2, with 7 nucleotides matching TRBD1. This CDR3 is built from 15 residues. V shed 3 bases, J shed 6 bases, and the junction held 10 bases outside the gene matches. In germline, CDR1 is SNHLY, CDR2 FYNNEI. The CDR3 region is CASSEEQGWTNGYTF. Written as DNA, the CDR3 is TGTGCCAGCAGTGAGGAACAGGGGTGGACCAATGGCTACACCTTC.

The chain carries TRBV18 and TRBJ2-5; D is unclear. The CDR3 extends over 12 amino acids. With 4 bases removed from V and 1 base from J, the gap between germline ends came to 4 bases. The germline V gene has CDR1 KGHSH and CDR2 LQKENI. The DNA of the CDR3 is TGTGCCAGCTCACTCCTCCAAGAGACCCAGTACTTC. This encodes CASSLLQETQYF.

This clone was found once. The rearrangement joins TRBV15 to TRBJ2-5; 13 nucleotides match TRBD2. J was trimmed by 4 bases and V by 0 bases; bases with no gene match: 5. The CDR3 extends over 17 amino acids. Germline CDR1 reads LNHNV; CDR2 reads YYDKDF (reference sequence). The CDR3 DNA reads TGTGCCACCAGCAGAGAAGGGAGACTAGCGGGGGGAGAGACCCAGTACTTC. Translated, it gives CATSREGRLAGGETQYF.

CDR3 nucleotides: TGTGCCAGCAGCTTAAGGACAGCTAGCACAGATACGCAGTATTTT. Its translation: CASSLRTASTDTQYF. This sequence joins TRBV11-2 and TRBJ2-3, with D possibly being TRBD1 (6 bases). Germline assignment: CDR1 SGHAT and CDR2 FQNNGV. The CDR3 consists of 15 residues. The V end lost 2 bases, the J end lost 0 bases, and 9 bases lay between the germline ends. Variable domain in full (rest from reference TRBV11-2 and TRBJ2-3): EAGVAQSPRYKIIEKRQSVAFWCNPISGHATLYWYQQILGQGPKLLIQFQNNGVVDDSQLPKDRFSAERLKGVDSTLKIQPAKLEDSAVYLCASSLRTASTDTQYFGPGTRLTVL.

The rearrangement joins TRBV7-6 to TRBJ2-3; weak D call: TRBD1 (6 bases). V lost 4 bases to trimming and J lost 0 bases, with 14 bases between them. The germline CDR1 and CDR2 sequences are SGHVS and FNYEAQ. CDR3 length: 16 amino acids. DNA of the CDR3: TGTGCCAGCAGCTGGGGTCAGGGGCCTAGCACAGATACGCAGTATTTT. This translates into CASSWGQGPSTDTQYF.

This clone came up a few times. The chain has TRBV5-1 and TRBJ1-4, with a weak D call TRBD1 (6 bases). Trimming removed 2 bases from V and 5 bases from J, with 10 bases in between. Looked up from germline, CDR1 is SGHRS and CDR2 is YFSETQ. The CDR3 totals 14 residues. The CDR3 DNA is TGCGCCAGCAGCTTTAGCAGGGGCAATGAAAAACTGTTTTTT. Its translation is CASSFSRGNEKLFF.

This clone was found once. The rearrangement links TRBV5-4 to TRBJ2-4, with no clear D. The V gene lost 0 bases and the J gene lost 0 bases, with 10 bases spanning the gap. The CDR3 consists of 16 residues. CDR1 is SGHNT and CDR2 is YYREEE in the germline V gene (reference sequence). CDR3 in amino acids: CASSLEPSVAKNIQYF. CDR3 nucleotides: TGTGCCAGCAGCTTGGAGCCTTCTGTAGCCAAAAACATTCAGTACTTC.

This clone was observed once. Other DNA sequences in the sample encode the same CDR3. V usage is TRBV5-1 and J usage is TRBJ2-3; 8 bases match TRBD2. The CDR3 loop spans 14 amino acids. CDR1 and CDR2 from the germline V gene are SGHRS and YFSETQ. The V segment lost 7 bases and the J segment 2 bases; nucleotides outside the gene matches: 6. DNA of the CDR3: TGCGCCAGCTCCACGGGGGGGCACACAGATACGCAGTATTTT. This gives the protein CASSTGGHTDTQYF.

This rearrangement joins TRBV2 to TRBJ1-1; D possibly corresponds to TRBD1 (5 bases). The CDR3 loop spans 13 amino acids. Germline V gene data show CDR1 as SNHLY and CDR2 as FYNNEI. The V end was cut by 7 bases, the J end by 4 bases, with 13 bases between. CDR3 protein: CASNPGKGTEAFF. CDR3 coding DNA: TGTGCCAGCAACCCAGGGAAGGGCACTGAAGCTTTCTTT.

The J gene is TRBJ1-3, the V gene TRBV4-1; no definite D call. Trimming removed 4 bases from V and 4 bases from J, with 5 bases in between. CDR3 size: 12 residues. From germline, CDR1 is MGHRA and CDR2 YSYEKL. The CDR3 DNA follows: TGCGCCAGCAGCCTGACAGGAAACACCATATATTTT. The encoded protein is CASSLTGNTIYF.